This entry describes one T cell receptor (beta chain). Which antigen it targets is not known. No base-level quality is on record; no much larger clone is a single base apart. This sample was included in a study of blood T cell repertoires in COVID-19 (dated by TCRdb to the early 2020s). Notes on the research overall: The collaborator samples originated in the United States, Italy and Spain and spanned the acute and convalescent phases of COVID-19. The prospective study material was composed of cDNA or gDNA derived from T cells, B-cell-depleted T cells, or PBMCs. The dataset comprised deeply sampled blood TCRbeta repertoires from subjects exposed to, actively infected with, or recovered from COVID-19. The repertoires were made available in a free public database intended to serve as a resource for research on the immune response to SARS-CoV-2. Samples were obtained from the ongoing ImmuneRACE study (first 160 participants) and from 1,254 subjects provided by 6 global collaborators. Nearly every sample came with metadata listing a de-identified subject ID, COVID-19 status, age in years and sex. Where available, HLA class I and class II types were obtained from metadata supplied by the sample provider rather than from assay-based typing. The research as a whole found: The quantity of clinical and demographic metadata differed by source and by participant and was supplied without curation.

Whole blood was collected in K2EDTA tubes by collaborating institutions according to the institutions' own protocols. Collaborator samples were shipped for TCRbeta analysis as frozen whole blood, isolated PBMCs, or DNA extracted from either sample type. TCRbeta CDR3 regions were amplified from genomic DNA using the immunoSEQ Assay, a bias-controlled multiplex PCR. On the study's bioinformatics: Within the assay, amplification of reference gene primers was used to estimate how many nucleated cells each sample contained. Sequence reads were collapsed and filtered to measure the absolute abundance of every unique TCRbeta CDR3 rearrangement. For each sample, productive Simpson clonality was calculated as the square root of Simpson's diversity index across productive rearrangements. The source is immuneACCESS, and TCRdb retained only in-frame sequences with V and J called. Part of the clones is not carried over; for the studies checked, unresolved V genes explain less than half of this, and the remainder is unexplained. D and trimming were read from the DNA, whereas the V and J calls and clone size are those reported in that table. The sample table lists some 300,000 clones, 70% to 90% of them with a count of one. Around 4% of the sample lies in the top ten.

V gives up 3 bases and J gives up 0 bases, and the segment between their germline ends measures 18 bases. CDR1 and CDR2, looked up from the germline V gene, are KGHSH and LQKENI. From the cysteine up to the phenylalanine, the CDR3 has a length of 18 residues. Here the CDR3 DNA is all that survives: 54 bases in frame from base 1. The clonotype originates from a woman aged 50 to 60 with active or convalescent COVID-19. Sequenced input: peripheral blood. Rearrangement joined TRBV18 to TRBJ1-3; the D region possibly corresponds to TRBD1 (5 bases align). This receptor has the CDR3 CASSPFPLTDNSGNTIYF. The DNA reads as follows: TGTGCCAGCTCACCGTTTCCATTGACGGACAACTCTGGAAACACCATATATTTT.